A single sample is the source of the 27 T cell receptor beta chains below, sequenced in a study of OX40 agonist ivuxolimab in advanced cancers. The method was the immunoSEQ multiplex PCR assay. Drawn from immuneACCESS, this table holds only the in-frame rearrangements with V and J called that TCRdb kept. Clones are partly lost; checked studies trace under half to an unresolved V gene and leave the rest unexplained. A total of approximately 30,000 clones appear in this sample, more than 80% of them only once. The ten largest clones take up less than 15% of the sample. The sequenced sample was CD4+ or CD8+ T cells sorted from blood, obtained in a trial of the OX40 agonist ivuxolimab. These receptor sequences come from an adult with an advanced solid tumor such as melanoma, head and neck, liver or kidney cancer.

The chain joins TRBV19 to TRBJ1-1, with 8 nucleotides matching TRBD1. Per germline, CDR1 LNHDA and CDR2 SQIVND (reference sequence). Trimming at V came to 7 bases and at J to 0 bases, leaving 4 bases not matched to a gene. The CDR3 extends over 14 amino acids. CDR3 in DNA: TGTGCCAGTACTCACAGGGGGATGAACACTGAAGCTTTCTTT. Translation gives CASTHRGMNTEAFF.

DNA of the CDR3: TGTGCCAGCAGTCCGACAGGGACTGAAGCTTTCTTT. Its translation is CASSPTGTEAFF. The J gene is TRBJ1-1, the V gene TRBV14; 7 nucleotides align to TRBD1. After removal of 6 bases from V and 5 bases from J, the junction contained 3 bases not matched to a gene. Per germline, CDR1 SGHDN and CDR2 FVKESK. This CDR3 contains 12 residues.

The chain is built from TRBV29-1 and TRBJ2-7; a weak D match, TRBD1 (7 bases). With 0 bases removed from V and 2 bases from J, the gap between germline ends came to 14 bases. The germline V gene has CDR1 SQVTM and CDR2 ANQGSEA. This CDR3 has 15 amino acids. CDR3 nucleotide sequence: TGCAGCGTTGAAGATCGGGGGACAGAAGCCTACGAGCAGTACTTC. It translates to CSVEDRGTEAYEQYF.

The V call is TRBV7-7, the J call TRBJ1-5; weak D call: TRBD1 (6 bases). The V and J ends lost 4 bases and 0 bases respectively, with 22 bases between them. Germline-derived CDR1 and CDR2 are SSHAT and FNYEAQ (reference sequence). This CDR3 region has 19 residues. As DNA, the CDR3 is TGTGCCAGCAGCTCTCCCGACAGGAAGGATTGCTATAGCAATCAGCCCCAGCATTTT. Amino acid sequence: CASSSPDRKDCYSNQPQHF.

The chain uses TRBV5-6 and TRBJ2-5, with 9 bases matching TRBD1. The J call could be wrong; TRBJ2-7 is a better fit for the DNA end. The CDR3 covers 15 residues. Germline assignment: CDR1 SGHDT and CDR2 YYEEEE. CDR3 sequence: CASNLETGGSYEQYF. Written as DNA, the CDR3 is TGTGCCAGCAATCTAGAGACAGGGGGCTCCTACGAGCAGTACTTC.

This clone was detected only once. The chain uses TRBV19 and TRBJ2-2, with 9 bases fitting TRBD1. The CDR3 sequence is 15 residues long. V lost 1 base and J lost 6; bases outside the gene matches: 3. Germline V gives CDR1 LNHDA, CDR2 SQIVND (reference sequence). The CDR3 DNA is TGTGCCAGTAGTATAGGACAGGGGGATGCCGGGGAGCTGTTTTTT. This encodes CASSIGQGDAGELFF.

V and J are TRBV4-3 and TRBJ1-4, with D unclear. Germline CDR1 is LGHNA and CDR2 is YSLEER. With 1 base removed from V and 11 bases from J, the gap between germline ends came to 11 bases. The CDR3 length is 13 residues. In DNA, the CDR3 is TGCGCCAGCAGCCAAGCTTCGGTAGGGAAACTGTTTTTT. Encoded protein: CASSQASVGKLFF.

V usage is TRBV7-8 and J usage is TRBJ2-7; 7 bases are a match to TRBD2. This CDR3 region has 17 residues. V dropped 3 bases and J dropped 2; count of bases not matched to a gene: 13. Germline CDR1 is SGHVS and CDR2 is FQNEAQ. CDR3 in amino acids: CASSFPTSAGTPYEQYF. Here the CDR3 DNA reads TGTGCCAGCAGCTTCCCAACTAGCGCGGGGACTCCCTACGAGCAGTACTTC.

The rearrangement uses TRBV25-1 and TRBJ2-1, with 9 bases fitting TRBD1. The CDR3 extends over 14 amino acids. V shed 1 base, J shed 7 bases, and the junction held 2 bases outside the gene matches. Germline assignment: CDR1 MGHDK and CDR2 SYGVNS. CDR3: CASSELGQGNEQFF. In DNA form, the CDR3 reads TGTGCCAGCAGTGAATTAGGACAGGGGAATGAGCAGTTCTTC.

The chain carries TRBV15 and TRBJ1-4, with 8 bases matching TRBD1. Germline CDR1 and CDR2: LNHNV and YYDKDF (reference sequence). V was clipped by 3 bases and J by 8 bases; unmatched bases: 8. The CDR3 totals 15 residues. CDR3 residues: CATSSEGQGREKLFF. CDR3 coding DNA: TGTGCCACCAGCAGTGAAGGACAGGGTCGCGAAAAACTGTTTTTT.

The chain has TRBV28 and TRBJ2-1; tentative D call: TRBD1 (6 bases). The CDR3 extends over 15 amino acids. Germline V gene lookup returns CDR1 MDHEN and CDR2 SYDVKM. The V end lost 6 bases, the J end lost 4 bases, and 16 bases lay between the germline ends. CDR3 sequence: CASRRQEMGYNEQFF. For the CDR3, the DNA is TGTGCCAGCAGGCGACAGGAGATGGGATACAATGAGCAGTTCTTC.

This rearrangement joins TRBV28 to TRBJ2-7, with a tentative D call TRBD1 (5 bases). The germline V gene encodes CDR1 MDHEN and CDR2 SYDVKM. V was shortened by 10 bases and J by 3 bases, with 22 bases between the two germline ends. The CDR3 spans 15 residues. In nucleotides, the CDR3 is TGTGCCATTCAGGCCCTTAACAGGTTGGACTACGAGCAGTACTTC. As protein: CAIQALNRLDYEQYF.

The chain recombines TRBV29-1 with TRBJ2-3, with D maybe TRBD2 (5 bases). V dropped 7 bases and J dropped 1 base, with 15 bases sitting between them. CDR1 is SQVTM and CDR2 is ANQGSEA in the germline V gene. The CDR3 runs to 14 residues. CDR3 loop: CSADTSGGTDTQYF. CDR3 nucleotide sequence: TGCAGCGCCGACACCTCCGGGGGCACAGATACGCAGTATTTT.

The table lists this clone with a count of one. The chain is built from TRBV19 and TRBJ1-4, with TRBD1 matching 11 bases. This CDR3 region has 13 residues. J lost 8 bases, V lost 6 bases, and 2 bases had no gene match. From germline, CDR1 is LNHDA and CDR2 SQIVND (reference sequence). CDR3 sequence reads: CASRDRGQEKLFF. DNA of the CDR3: TGTGCCAGTAGGGACAGGGGGCAAGAAAAACTGTTTTTT.

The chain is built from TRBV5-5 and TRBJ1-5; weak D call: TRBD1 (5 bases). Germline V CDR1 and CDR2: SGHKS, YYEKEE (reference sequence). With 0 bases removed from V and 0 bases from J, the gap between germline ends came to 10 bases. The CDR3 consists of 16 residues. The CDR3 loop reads CASSLVQDISNQPQHF. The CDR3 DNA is TGTGCCAGCAGCTTGGTACAGGACATTAGCAATCAGCCCCAGCATTTT.

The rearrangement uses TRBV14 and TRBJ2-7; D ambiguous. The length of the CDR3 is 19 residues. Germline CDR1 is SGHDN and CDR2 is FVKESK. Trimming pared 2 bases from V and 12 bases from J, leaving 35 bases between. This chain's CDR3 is CASSQTLARSQLRAAVGYF. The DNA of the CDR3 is TGTGCCAGCAGCCAAACATTGGCCAGGTCTCAGCTACGAGCCGCCGTGGGGTACTTC.

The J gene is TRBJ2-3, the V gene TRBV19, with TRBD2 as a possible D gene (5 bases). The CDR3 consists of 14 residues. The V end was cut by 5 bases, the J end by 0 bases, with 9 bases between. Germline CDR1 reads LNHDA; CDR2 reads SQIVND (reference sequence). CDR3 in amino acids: CASSLRTSTDTQYF. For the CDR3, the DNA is TGTGCCAGTAGTCTACGGACTAGCACAGATACGCAGTATTTT.

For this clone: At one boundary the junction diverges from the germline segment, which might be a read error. CDR3 residues: CASSLGAGPYNEQFF. The CDR3, as DNA: TGTGCTAGCAGCTTAGGAGCGGGGCCGTACAATGAGCAGTTCTTC. V gene TRBV7-7 combines with J gene TRBJ2-1; 7 positions agree with TRBD2. CDR3 length equals 15 residues. Germline CDR1 is SSHAT and CDR2 is FNYEAQ (reference sequence). The variable domain in full, with the rest retrieved from reference TRBV7-7 and TRBJ2-1, is GAGVSQSPRYKVTKRGQDVTLRCDPISSHATLYWYQQALGQGPEFLTYFNYEAQPDKSGLPSDRFSAERPEGSISTLTIQRTEQRDSAMYRCASSLGAGPYNEQFFGPGTRLTVL.

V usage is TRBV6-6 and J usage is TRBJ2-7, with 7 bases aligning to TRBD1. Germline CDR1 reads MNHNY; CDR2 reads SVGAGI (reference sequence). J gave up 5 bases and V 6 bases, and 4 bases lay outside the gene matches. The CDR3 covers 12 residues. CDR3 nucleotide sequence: TGTGCCAGCAGGGACAGGCAGGACGAGCAGTACTTC. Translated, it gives CASRDRQDEQYF.

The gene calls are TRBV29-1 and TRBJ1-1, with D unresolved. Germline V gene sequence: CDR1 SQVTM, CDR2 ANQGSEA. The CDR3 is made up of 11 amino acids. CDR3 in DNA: TGCGTAGGGTCTTCGGACACTGAAGCTTTCTTT. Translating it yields CVGSSDTEAFF.

CDR3 loop: CATSRDLGEGTQYF. The CDR3, as DNA: TGTGCCACCAGCAGAGATCTGGGGGAGGGTACGCAGTATTTT. This chain joins TRBV15 and TRBJ2-3; 7 bases fit TRBD2. V shed 0 bases, J shed 8 bases, and the junction held 5 bases outside the gene matches. The CDR3 totals 14 residues. Germline lookup yields CDR1 LNHNV and CDR2 YYDKDF (reference sequence).

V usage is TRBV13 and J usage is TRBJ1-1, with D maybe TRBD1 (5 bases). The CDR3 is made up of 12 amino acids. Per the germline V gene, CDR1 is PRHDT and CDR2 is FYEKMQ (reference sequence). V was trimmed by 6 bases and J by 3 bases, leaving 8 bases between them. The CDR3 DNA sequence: TGTGCCAGCAGGGGGCAGGACACTGAAGCTTTCTTT. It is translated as CASRGQDTEAFF.

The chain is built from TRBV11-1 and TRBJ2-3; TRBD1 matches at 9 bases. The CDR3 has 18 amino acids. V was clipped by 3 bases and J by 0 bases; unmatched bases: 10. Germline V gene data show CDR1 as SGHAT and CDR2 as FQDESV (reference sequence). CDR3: CASSFVSWTGASTDTQYF. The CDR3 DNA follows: TGTGCCAGCAGCTTCGTATCATGGACAGGGGCTAGCACAGATACGCAGTATTTT.

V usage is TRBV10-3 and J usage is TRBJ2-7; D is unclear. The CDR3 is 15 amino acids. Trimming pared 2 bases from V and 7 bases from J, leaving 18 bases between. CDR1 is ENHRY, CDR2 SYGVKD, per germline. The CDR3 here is CAISELRATLVEQYF. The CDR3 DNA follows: TGTGCCATCAGTGAGCTCCGGGCTACTCTGGTGGAGCAGTACTTC.

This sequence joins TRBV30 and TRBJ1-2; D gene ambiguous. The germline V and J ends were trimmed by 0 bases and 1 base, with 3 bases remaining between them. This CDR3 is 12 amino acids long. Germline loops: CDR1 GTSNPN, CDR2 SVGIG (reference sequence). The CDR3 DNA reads TGTGCCTGGAGTGTAAATAACTATGGCTACACCTTC. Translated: CAWSVNNYGYTF. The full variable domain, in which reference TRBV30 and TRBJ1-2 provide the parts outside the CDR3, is SQTIHQWPATLVQPVGSPLSLECTVEGTSNPNLYWYRQAAGRGLQLLFYSVGIGQISSEVPQNLSASRPQDRQFILSSKKLLLSDSGFYLCAWSVNNYGYTFGSGTRLTVV.

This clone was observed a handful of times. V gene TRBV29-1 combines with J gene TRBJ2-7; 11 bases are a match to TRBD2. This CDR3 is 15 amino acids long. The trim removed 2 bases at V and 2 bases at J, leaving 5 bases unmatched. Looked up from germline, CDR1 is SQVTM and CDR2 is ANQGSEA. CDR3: CSVEIELAGAYEQYF. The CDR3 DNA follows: TGCAGCGTTGAAATCGAACTAGCGGGAGCCTACGAGCAGTACTTC.

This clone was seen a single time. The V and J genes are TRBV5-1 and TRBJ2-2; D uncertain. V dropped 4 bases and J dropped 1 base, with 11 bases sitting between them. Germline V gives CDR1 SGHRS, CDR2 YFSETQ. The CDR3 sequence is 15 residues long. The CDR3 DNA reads TGCGCCAGCAGCCCCCCGCCCAGGAACACCGGGGAGCTGTTTTTT. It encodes CASSPPPRNTGELFF.